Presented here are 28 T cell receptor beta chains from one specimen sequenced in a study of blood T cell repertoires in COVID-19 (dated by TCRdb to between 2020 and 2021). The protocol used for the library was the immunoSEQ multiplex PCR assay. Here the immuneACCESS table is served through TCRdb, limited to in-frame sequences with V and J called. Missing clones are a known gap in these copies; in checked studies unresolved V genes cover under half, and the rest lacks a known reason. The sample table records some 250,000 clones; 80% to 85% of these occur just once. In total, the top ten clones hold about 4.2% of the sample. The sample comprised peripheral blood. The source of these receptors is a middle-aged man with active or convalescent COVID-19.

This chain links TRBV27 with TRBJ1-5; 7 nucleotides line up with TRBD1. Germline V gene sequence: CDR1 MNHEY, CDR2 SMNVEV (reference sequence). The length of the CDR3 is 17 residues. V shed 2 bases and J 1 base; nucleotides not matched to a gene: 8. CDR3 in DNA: TGTGCCAGCAGTTTACTCCCCGTGACAGGGAGCAATCAGCCCCAGCATTTT. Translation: CASSLLPVTGSNQPQHF.

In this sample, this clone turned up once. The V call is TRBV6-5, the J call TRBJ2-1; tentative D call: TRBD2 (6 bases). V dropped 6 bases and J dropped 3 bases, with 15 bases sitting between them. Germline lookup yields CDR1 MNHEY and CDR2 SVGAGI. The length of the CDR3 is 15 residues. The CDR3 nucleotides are TGTGCCAGCAGGCGCATAGCGGTCGACTACAATGAGCAGTTCTTC. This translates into CASRRIAVDYNEQFF.

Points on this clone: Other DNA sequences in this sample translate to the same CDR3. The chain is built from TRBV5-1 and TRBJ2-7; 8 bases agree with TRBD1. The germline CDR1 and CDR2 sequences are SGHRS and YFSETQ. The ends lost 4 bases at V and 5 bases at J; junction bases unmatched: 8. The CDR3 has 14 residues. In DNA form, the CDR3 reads TGCGCCAGCAGCCCTGGACAGGGCAGTCACGAGCAGTACTTC. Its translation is CASSPGQGSHEQYF.

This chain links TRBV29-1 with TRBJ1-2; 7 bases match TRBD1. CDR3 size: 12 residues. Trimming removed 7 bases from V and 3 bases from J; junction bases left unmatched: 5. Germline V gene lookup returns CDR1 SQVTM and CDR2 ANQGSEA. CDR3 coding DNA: TGCAGCGGGGCTGGGACAGACTATGGCTACACCTTC. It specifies CSGAGTDYGYTF.

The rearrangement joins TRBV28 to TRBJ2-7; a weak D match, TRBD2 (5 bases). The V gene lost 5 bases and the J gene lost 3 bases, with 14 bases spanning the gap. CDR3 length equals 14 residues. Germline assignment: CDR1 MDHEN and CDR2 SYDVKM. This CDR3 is CASSPGMEIYEQYF. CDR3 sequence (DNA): TGTGCCAGCAGTCCCGGGATGGAGATCTACGAGCAGTACTTC.

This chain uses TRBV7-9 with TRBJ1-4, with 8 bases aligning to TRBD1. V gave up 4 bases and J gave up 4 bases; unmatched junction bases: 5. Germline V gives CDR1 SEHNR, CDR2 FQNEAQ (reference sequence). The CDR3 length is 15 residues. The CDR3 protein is CASSSRQGNNEKLFF. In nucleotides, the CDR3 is TGTGCCAGCAGCTCCAGACAGGGGAATAATGAAAAACTGTTTTTT.

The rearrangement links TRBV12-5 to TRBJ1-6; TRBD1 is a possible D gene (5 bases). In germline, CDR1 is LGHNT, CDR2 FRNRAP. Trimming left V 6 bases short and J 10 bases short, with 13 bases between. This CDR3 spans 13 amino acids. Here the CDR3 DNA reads TGTGCTAGTGGGCGACCAGGGTTCTCACCCCTCCACTTT. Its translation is CASGRPGFSPLHF.

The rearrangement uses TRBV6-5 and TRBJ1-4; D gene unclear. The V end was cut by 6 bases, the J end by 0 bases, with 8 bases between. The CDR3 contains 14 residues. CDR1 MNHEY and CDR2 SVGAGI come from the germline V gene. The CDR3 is CASRAGATNEKLFF. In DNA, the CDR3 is TGTGCCAGCAGGGCCGGGGCAACTAATGAAAAACTGTTTTTT.

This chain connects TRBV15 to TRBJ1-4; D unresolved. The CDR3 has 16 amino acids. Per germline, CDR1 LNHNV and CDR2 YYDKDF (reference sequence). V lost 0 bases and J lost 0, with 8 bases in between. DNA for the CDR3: TGTGCCACCAGCAGAGATTTGGGCGCAACTAATGAAAAACTGTTTTTT. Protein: CATSRDLGATNEKLFF.

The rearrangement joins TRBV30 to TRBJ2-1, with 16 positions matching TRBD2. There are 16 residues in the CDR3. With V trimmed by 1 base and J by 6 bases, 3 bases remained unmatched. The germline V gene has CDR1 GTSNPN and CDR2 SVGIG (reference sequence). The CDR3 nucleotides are TGTGCCTGGAGTGAGGGACTAGCGGGGGGGCGCAATGAGCAGTTCTTC. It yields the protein CAWSEGLAGGRNEQFF.

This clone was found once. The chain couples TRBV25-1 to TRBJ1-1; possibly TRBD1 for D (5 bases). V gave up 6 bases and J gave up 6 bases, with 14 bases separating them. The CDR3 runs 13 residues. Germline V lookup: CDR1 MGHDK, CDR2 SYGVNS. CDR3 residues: CASSDSGWAEAFF. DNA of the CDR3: TGTGCCAGCAGCGATTCAGGGTGGGCTGAAGCTTTCTTT.

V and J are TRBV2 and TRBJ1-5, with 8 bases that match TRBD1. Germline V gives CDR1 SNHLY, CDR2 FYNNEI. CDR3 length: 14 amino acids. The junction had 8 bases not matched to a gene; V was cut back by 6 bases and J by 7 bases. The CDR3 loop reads CASSVGQGHQPQHF. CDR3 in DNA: TGTGCCAGCAGCGTTGGACAGGGACACCAGCCCCAGCATTTT.

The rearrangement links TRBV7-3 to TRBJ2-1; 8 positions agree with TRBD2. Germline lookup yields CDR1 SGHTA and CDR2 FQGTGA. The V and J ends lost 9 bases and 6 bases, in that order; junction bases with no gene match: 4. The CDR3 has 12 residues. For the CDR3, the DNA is TGTGCCAGGAACGCGGGGGGCAATGAGCAGTTCTTC. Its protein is CARNAGGNEQFF. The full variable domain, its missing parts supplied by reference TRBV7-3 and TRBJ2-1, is GAGVSQTPSNKVTEKGKYVELRCDPISGHTALYWYRQSLGQGPEFLIYFQGTGAADDSGLPNDRFFAVRPEGSVSTLKIQRTERGDSAVYLCARNAGGNEQFFGPGTRLTVL.

CDR3 sequence: CASSLDYGGNYGYTF. The CDR3 DNA follows: TGTGCCAGCAGCTTAGACTACGGAGGCAACTATGGCTACACCTTC. This chain connects TRBV7-2 to TRBJ1-2; D unresolved. The V end was cut by 1 base, the J end by 2 bases, with 11 bases between. The CDR3 extends over 15 amino acids. CDR1 and CDR2 (germline): SGHTA, FQGNSA.

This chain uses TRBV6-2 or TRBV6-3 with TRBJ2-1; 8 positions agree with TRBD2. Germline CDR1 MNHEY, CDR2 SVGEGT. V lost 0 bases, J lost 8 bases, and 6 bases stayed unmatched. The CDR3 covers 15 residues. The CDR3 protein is CASSYSSSGADEQFF. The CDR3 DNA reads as TGTGCCAGCAGTTACTCGAGTAGCGGGGCGGATGAGCAGTTCTTC.

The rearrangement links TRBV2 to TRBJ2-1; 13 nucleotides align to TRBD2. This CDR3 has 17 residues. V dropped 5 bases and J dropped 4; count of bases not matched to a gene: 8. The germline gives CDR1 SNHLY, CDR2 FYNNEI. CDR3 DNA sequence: TGTGCCAGCAGTTCCGCTGGGACTAGCGGGGATTACAATGAGCAGTTCTTC. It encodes CASSSAGTSGDYNEQFF.

This CDR3 is CASSLEGQTNQPQHF. For the CDR3, the DNA is TGTGCCAGCAGCTTGGAGGGACAGACCAATCAGCCCCAGCATTTT. The J gene is TRBJ1-5, the V gene TRBV5-5; 7 bases map to TRBD1. CDR3 length equals 15 residues. The junction had 3 bases not matched to a gene; V was cut back by 0 bases and J by 3 bases. Germline CDR1 reads SGHKS; CDR2 reads YYEKEE (reference sequence).

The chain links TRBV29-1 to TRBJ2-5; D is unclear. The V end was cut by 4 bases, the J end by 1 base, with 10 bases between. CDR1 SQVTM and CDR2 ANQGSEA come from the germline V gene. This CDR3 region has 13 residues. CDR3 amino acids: CSVAAGLQETQYF. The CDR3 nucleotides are TGCAGCGTTGCGGCAGGCCTCCAAGAGACCCAGTACTTC.

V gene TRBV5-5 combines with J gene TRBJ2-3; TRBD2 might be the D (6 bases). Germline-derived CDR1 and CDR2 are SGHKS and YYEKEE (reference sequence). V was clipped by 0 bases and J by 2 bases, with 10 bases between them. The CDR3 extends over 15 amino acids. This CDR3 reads CASSLVASVTDTQYF. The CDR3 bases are TGTGCCAGCAGCTTGGTGGCTAGCGTCACAGATACGCAGTATTTT.

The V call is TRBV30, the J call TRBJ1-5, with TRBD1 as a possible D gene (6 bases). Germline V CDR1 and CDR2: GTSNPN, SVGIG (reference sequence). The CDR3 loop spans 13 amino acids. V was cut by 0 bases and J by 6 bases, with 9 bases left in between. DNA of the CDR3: TGTGCCTGGAGTGTGCAGGGGCTTCAGCCCCAGCATTTT. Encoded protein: CAWSVQGLQPQHF.

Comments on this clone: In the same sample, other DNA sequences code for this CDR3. The CDR3 region has the DNA TGTGCCAGCAGTTTAGGACAGGGGGGGTATGGCTACACCTTC. Amino acids: CASSLGQGGYGYTF. V and J are TRBV28 and TRBJ1-2; 10 bases are shared with TRBD1. The CDR3 sequence is 14 residues long. Trimming took 2 bases from V and 5 from J; bases not matched to a gene: 2. The V gene's germline CDR1 is MDHEN and CDR2 SYDVKM.

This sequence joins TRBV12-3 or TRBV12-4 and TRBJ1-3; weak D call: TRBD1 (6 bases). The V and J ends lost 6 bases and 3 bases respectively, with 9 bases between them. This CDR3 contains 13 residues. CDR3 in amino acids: CASRPGVGNTIYF. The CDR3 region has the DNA TGTGCCAGCAGGCCAGGGGTTGGAAACACCATATATTTT.

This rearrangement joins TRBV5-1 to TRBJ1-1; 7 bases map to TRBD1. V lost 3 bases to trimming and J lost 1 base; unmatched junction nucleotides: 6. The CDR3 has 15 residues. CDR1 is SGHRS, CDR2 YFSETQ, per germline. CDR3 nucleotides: TGCGCCAGCAGCTCCTCAGGGGGTAGGAACACTGAAGCTTTCTTT. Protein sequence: CASSSSGGRNTEAFF. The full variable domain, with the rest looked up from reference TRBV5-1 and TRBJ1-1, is KAGVTQTPRYLIKTRGQQVTLSCSPISGHRSVSWYQQTPGQGLQFLFEYFSETQRNKGNFPGRFSGRQFSNSRSEMNVSTLELGDSALYLCASSSSGGRNTEAFFGQGTRLTVV.

The CDR3 spells CASSLGTSGGPIYF. The CDR3, as DNA: TGCGCCAGCAGCTTGGGTACTAGCGGGGGACCTATTTACTTC. This rearrangement joins TRBV5-1 to TRBJ2-7; 11 nucleotides match TRBD2. Germline V gives CDR1 SGHRS, CDR2 YFSETQ. The CDR3 is 14 residues long. Losses at the gene ends were 0 bases for V and 13 bases for J; bases not matched to a gene: 9.

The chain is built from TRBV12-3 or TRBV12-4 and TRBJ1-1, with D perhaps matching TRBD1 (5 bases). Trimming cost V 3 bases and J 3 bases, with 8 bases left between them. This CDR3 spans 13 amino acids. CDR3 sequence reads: CASSLGGDTEAFF. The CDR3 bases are TGTGCCAGCAGTTTGGGAGGGGACACTGAAGCTTTCTTT.

CDR3 in amino acids: CASSHRARETQYF. CDR3 DNA: TGTGCCAGCAGCCACAGGGCTCGGGAGACCCAGTACTTC. The V gene is TRBV14, the J gene TRBJ2-5; perhaps TRBD1 as D (5 bases). The CDR3 contains 13 residues. Trimming cost V 3 bases and J 5 bases, with 10 bases left between them. Germline loops: CDR1 SGHDN, CDR2 FVKESK.

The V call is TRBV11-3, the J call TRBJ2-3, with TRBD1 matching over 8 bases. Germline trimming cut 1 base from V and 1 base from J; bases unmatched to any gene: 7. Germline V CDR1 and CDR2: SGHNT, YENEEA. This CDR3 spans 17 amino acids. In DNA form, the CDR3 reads TGTGCCAGCAGCTTAGGGGCCGGGACAGGTGGCACAGATACGCAGTATTTT. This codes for CASSLGAGTGGTDTQYF.

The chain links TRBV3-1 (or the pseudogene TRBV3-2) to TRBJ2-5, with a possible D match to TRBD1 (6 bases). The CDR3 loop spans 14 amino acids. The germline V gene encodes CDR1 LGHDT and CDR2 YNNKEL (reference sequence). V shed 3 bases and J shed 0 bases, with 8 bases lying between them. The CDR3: CASSQGANQETQYF. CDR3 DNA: TGTGCCAGCAGCCAGGGGGCGAACCAAGAGACCCAGTACTTC.